Shown below are 32 T cell receptor beta chains from a single sample sequenced in a study of blood T cell repertoires in COVID-19. Sequencing used immunoSEQ multiplex PCR; TCRdb keeps in-frame clones, though not all of them. The sample holds 100,000 to 150,000 clones, approximately 92% seen once. Sequenced material: peripheral blood. These receptors originate from a man in his sixties or seventies with active or convalescent COVID-19.

The rearrangement links TRBV5-4 to TRBJ2-4; D not certain. CDR1 SGHNT and CDR2 YYREEE come from the germline V gene (reference sequence). Trimming cost V 5 bases and J 0 bases, with 6 bases left between them. The CDR3 has 13 residues. In DNA, the CDR3 is TGTGCCAGCAGTTCAGTAGCCAAAAACATTCAGTACTTC. Its translation: CASSSVAKNIQYF.

This clone was recorded once. The chain couples TRBV28 to TRBJ2-7, with D perhaps matching TRBD2 (5 bases). Trimming cost V 2 bases and J 2 bases, with 16 bases left between them. The germline gives CDR1 MDHEN, CDR2 SYDVKM. CDR3 length: 16 residues. The CDR3 is CASSLEGRPPAYEQYF. The DNA of the CDR3 is TGTGCCAGCAGTTTAGAGGGCCGCCCACCAGCCTACGAGCAGTACTTC.

The chain links TRBV6-1 to TRBJ1-4; the match to TRBD1 covers 7 bases. The CDR3 extends over 15 amino acids. Germline V gives CDR1 MNHNS, CDR2 SASEGT. With V trimmed by 3 bases and J by 5 bases, 6 bases remained unmatched. In DNA, the CDR3 is TGTGCCAGCAGTGACCGACAGGGCCAAAATGAAAAACTGTTTTTT. Translation: CASSDRQGQNEKLFF.

This chain links TRBV23-1 with TRBJ2-3; 8 nucleotides match TRBD1. TRBV23-1 is sorted into the ORF group, with uncertain function. There are 17 residues in the CDR3. J lost 6 bases, V lost 5 bases, and 16 bases had no gene match. CDR3 DNA sequence: TGCGCCAGCAGTACTGCAGGGGGCCCTTCCCAAGGGGATACGCAGTATTTT. Translated: CASSTAGGPSQGDTQYF.

DNA of the CDR3: TGTGCCAGCAGTATACAGGTTTCGGGCGGCTACACCTTC. This codes for CASSIQVSGGYTF. The rearrangement links TRBV12-3 or TRBV12-4 to TRBJ1-2; perhaps TRBD1 as D (5 bases). Trimming pared 5 bases from V and 8 bases from J, leaving 15 bases between. The CDR3 totals 13 residues.

V usage is TRBV11-2 and J usage is TRBJ1-1; the D is unclear. This CDR3 comprises 11 residues. Trimming took off 9 bases at V and 4 bases at J, with 9 bases between the two ends. Germline loops: CDR1 SGHAT, CDR2 FQNNGV. The CDR3 nucleotides are TGTGCCAGTTCAGAAACCACTGAAGCTTTCTTT. Protein: CASSETTEAFF. Supplemented by reference TRBV11-2 and TRBJ1-1, the full variable domain reads EAGVAQSPRYKIIEKRQSVAFWCNPISGHATLYWYQQILGQGPKLLIQFQNNGVVDDSQLPKDRFSAERLKGVDSTLKIQPAKLEDSAVYLCASSETTEAFFGQGTRLTVV.

This chain uses TRBV23-1 with TRBJ2-7, with 7 bases aligning to TRBD2. TRBV23-1 falls under the ORF class, with uncertain function. CDR3 length equals 18 residues. Trimming at V came to 3 bases and at J to 9 bases, leaving 23 bases not matched to a gene. DNA for the CDR3: TGCGCCAGCAGTCACCCCCAGGGAGAACTAGCGCCTCCGGGCGGGCAGTACTTC. This gives the protein CASSHPQGELAPPGGQYF.

This clone was recorded once. The V call is TRBV11-2, the J call TRBJ2-7, with 13 nucleotides matching TRBD2. The CDR3 is 17 amino acids. J lost 6 bases, V lost 4 bases, and 12 bases had no gene match. Germline V gives CDR1 SGHAT, CDR2 FQNNGV. The CDR3 sequence: CASSSRPPGLAGTEQYF. The CDR3 DNA sequence: TGTGCCAGCAGCTCCAGGCCCCCGGGACTAGCGGGAACCGAGCAGTACTTC. Variable domain in full (rest from reference TRBV11-2 and TRBJ2-7): EAGVAQSPRYKIIEKRQSVAFWCNPISGHATLYWYQQILGQGPKLLIQFQNNGVVDDSQLPKDRFSAERLKGVDSTLKIQPAKLEDSAVYLCASSSRPPGLAGTEQYFGPGTRLTVT.

The genes are TRBV28 and TRBJ2-3; D is ambiguous. V lost 4 bases and J 4 bases, leaving 12 bases between the germline ends. Germline V lookup: CDR1 MDHEN, CDR2 SYDVKM. This CDR3 is built from 14 residues. The CDR3 spells CASSSSAGADTQYF. The CDR3, as DNA: TGTGCCAGCAGTTCCTCCGCTGGAGCAGATACGCAGTATTTT.

V is TRBV13 and J is TRBJ1-3; D gene ambiguous. Trimming took 5 bases from V and 3 from J, leaving 11 bases between them. Germline-derived CDR1 and CDR2 are PRHDT and FYEKMQ (reference sequence). The CDR3 covers 14 residues. This CDR3 is CASSAREGGNTIYF. CDR3 coding DNA: TGTGCCAGCAGCGCCCGAGAGGGTGGAAACACCATATATTTT.

This clone was recorded only once. This chain links TRBV15 with TRBJ2-7, with D unclear. This CDR3 region has 13 residues. The germline CDR1 and CDR2 sequences are LNHNV and YYDKDF (reference sequence). The ends were cut back, 0 bases at V and 2 bases at J, with 5 bases in the middle. As DNA, the CDR3 is TGTGCCACCAGCAGAGAACTGCCCTACGAGCAGTACTTC. This translates into CATSRELPYEQYF. Full variable domain (outside the CDR3, taken from reference TRBV15 and TRBJ2-7): DAMVIQNPRYQVTQFGKPVTLSCSQTLNHNVMYWYQQKSSQAPKLLFHYYDKDFNNEADTPDNFQSRRPNTSFCFLDIRSPGLGDTAMYLCATSRELPYEQYFGPGTRLTVT.

The CDR3 DNA reads TGTGCCAGTTCGACACGGTCGAACACCGGGGAGCTGTTTTTT. Its protein product is CASSTRSNTGELFF. The chain couples TRBV6-5 to TRBJ2-2; D remains unclear. V lost 9 bases and J 0 bases, leaving 11 bases between the germline ends. The CDR3 extends over 14 amino acids. Germline CDR1 MNHEY, CDR2 SVGAGI.

The chain couples TRBV7-9 to TRBJ2-1; 7 bases line up with TRBD1. The CDR3 spans 13 residues. The ends lost 5 bases at V and 8 bases at J; junction bases unmatched: 6. Germline-derived CDR1 and CDR2 are SEHNR and FQNEAQ (reference sequence). The CDR3 DNA sequence: TGTGCCAGCAGCAACCGAGGGGGCTATGAGCAGTTCTTC. Its protein product is CASSNRGGYEQFF.

V is TRBV19 and J is TRBJ2-7; D might be TRBD2 (5 bases). This CDR3 has 14 amino acids. V lost 8 bases to trimming and J lost 0 bases, with 14 bases between them. CDR1 and CDR2 (germline): LNHDA, SQIVND (reference sequence). The CDR3 reads CASSSGWSSYEQYF. In DNA, the CDR3 is TGTGCCAGTTCGTCGGGGTGGAGCTCCTACGAGCAGTACTTC.

The gene calls are TRBV6-1 and TRBJ2-3; D gene unclear. This CDR3 has 13 amino acids. Trimming removed 3 bases from V and 5 bases from J, with 9 bases in between. Germline loops: CDR1 MNHNS, CDR2 SASEGT. Here the CDR3 DNA reads TGTGCCAGCAGTGAGTCCCCGTTAGATACGCAGTATTTT. Translating gives CASSESPLDTQYF.

This rearrangement joins TRBV28 to TRBJ1-2; D remains ambiguous. CDR1 MDHEN and CDR2 SYDVKM come from the germline V gene. The CDR3 has 11 residues. Trimming pared 8 bases from V and 0 bases from J, leaving 4 bases between. The CDR3 bases are TGTGCCAGCGGCACTAACTATGGCTACACCTTC. This translates into CASGTNYGYTF.

This clone was found a few times. The V call is TRBV7-9, the J call TRBJ2-7; 7 bases agree with TRBD1. Trimming removed 5 bases from V and 6 bases from J; junction bases left unmatched: 7. Germline V lookup: CDR1 SEHNR, CDR2 FQNEAQ (reference sequence). This CDR3 has 13 amino acids. The CDR3 here is CASSQQDRSEQYF. The CDR3 DNA sequence: TGTGCCAGCAGCCAGCAGGACAGGTCCGAGCAGTACTTC.

This rearrangement joins TRBV21-1 to TRBJ1-5; the table assigns TRBD1, which was not confirmed against the DNA. TRBV21-1 constitutes a pseudogene. The CDR3 loop spans 14 amino acids. CDR3 DNA: TGTGCCAGCTCCGAAAGTGGGGCTAATCAGCCCCAGCATTTT. Translated: CASSESGANQPQHF.

This chain uses TRBV19 with TRBJ2-3; tentatively, D is TRBD2 (5 bases). With 7 bases removed from V and 6 bases from J, the gap between germline ends came to 14 bases. This CDR3 is built from 13 residues. The V gene's germline CDR1 is LNHDA and CDR2 SQIVND (reference sequence). The CDR3 DNA reads as TGTGCCAGTACCCAAACACGGGGTGATACGCAGTATTTT. Its translation: CASTQTRGDTQYF.

The V call is TRBV19, the J call TRBJ1-3; unclear D gene. Germline-derived CDR1 and CDR2 are LNHDA and SQIVND (reference sequence). Deletions cut 3 bases from V and 2 bases from J, with 11 bases between. The CDR3 has 15 residues. The CDR3 is CASSIRDVAGNTIYF. The CDR3 coding sequence is TGTGCCAGTAGTATTCGGGATGTGGCTGGAAACACCATATATTTT.

J is TRBJ1-1 and V is TRBV7-6, with 8 bases matching TRBD1. This CDR3 has 15 residues. V lost 4 bases, J lost 3 bases, and 7 bases stayed unmatched. The germline V gene has CDR1 SGHVS and CDR2 FNYEAQ. In DNA, the CDR3 is TGTGCCAGCAGCTCCCAGGGGGCGCGAGACACTGAAGCTTTCTTT. It yields the protein CASSSQGARDTEAFF.

CDR3 sequence reads: CATSETVAGELFF. Here the CDR3 DNA reads TGTGCCACCAGTGAGACAGTTGCCGGGGAGCTGTTTTTT. The rearrangement uses TRBV24-1 and TRBJ2-2; TRBD1 might be the D (5 bases). V was cut by 4 bases and J by 6 bases, with 8 bases left in between. The germline gives CDR1 KGHDR, CDR2 SFDVKD. CDR3 length equals 13 residues.

This rearrangement joins TRBV18 to TRBJ2-7; maybe TRBD2 (6 bases). The germline V and J ends were trimmed by 3 bases and 5 bases, with 17 bases remaining between them. CDR1 is KGHSH and CDR2 is LQKENI in the germline V gene. This CDR3 spans 15 amino acids. CDR3 bases: TGTGCCAGCTCACCTGGGGGGAGCCTTAAGAACGAGCAGTACTTC. Encoded protein: CASSPGGSLKNEQYF.

The chain is built from TRBV28 and TRBJ2-5; 8 positions agree with TRBD2. The CDR3 covers 13 residues. With 10 bases clipped from V and 2 bases from J, the junction kept 6 bases outside the gene matches. Germline V gene data show CDR1 as MDHEN and CDR2 as SYDVKM. CDR3 residues: CATIAGPQETQYF. DNA of the CDR3: TGTGCCACAATAGCGGGACCTCAAGAGACCCAGTACTTC.

The chain links TRBV12-2 to TRBJ2-2; the D segment call TRBD2 is taken from the table without a DNA check. TRBV12-2 is marked as a pseudogene. This CDR3 region has 17 residues. CDR3 sequence: CASRLLGLGRFTGELFF. The CDR3 DNA reads as TGTGCAAGTCGCCTCCTAGGACTAGGGCGGTTCACCGGGGAGCTGTTTTTT.

The gene calls are TRBV6-5 and TRBJ2-1, with D possibly matching TRBD2 (6 bases). The CDR3 covers 14 residues. Germline values: CDR1 MNHEY, CDR2 SVGAGI. Between the trimmed V and J ends, which lost 4 bases and 7 bases, there was a span of 14 bases. The CDR3 reads CASSWDRLGNEQFF. The CDR3 DNA reads TGTGCCAGCAGTTGGGATAGACTAGGGAATGAGCAGTTCTTC.

The chain has TRBV29-1 and TRBJ2-7, with D perhaps matching TRBD2 (6 bases). The CDR3 is 12 residues long. Per germline, CDR1 SQVTM and CDR2 ANQGSEA. The germline V and J ends were trimmed by 5 bases and 12 bases, with 20 bases remaining between them. CDR3 region: CSVHTSGLLTYF. The CDR3 nucleotides read TGCAGCGTTCATACCTCGGGACTCCTAACGTACTTC.

The gene calls are TRBV7-9 and TRBJ2-1; 8 positions match TRBD1. The V segment lost 5 bases and the J segment 8 bases; nucleotides outside the gene matches: 8. Germline CDR1 is SEHNR and CDR2 is FQNEAQ (reference sequence). This CDR3 spans 14 amino acids. CDR3 in DNA: TGTGCCAGCAGCCCAGGGGGCCAGGTCGATGAGCAGTTCTTC. Translated, it gives CASSPGGQVDEQFF.

The chain uses TRBV6-1 and TRBJ2-2; maybe TRBD2 (7 bases). The V end was cut by 1 base, the J end by 1 base, with 22 bases between. The CDR3 is made up of 20 amino acids. CDR1 is MNHNS and CDR2 is SASEGT in the germline V gene. The CDR3: CASSEGYVLAGAKNTGELFF. The CDR3 DNA reads as TGTGCCAGCAGTGAAGGATATGTACTCGCGGGGGCCAAGAACACCGGGGAGCTGTTTTTT.

V gene TRBV5-4 combines with J gene TRBJ1-1, with TRBD1 matching 8 bases. The trim removed 4 bases at V and 6 bases at J, leaving 8 bases unmatched. Per germline, CDR1 SGHNT and CDR2 YYREEE (reference sequence). This CDR3 is 14 amino acids long. This CDR3 reads CASSLTGAKAEAFF. As DNA, the CDR3 is TGTGCCAGCAGCCTGACAGGGGCGAAAGCTGAAGCTTTCTTT.

The chain carries TRBV14 and TRBJ1-6; no firm D call. Germline V CDR1 and CDR2: SGHDN, FVKESK. The CDR3 extends over 16 amino acids. V was pared by 0 bases and J by 7 bases, with 13 bases between. Written as DNA, the CDR3 is TGTGCCAGCAGCCAAGATTCGGTACGCCGGAATTCACCCCTCCACTTT. Translation: CASSQDSVRRNSPLHF. Using reference TRBV14 and TRBJ1-6 for the parts outside the CDR3, the full variable domain is EAGVTQFPSHSVIEKGQTVTLRCDPISGHDNLYWYRRVMGKEIKFLLHFVKESKQDESGMPNNRFLAERTGGTYSTLKVQPAELEDSGVYFCASSQDSVRRNSPLHFGNGTRLTVT.

The rearrangement uses TRBV5-8 and TRBJ2-5; no clear D gene. CDR3 length: 14 amino acids. The V end lost 4 bases, the J end lost 0 bases, and 10 bases lay between the germline ends. Germline CDR1 and CDR2: SGHTS and YDEGEE. The CDR3 reads CASSGWAYQETQYF. In DNA, the CDR3 is TGTGCCAGCAGCGGATGGGCGTACCAAGAGACCCAGTACTTC.